This T cell receptor beta chain was captured by sequencing in a study of blood T cell repertoires in COVID-19. Across the whole study: The cDNA or gDNA used as material had been derived from T cells, B-cell-depleted T cells, or PBMCs.

Repertoires were generated with immunoSEQ multiplex PCR, while TCRdb's copy carries only in-frame clones and drops some. The sample shows roughly 260,000 clones, around 87% of them seen only once. The CDR3 is made up of 15 amino acids. J gave up 1 base and V 4 bases, and 8 bases lay outside the gene matches. The germline gives CDR1 SGDLS, CDR2 YYNGEE. J is TRBJ2-7 and V is TRBV9; 7 nucleotides agree with TRBD2. Sequencing input: peripheral blood. The TCR comes from a woman in her forties or fifties with acute or convalescent COVID-19. CDR3 loop: CASSFRVGGSYEQYF. In DNA, the CDR3 is TGTGCCAGCAGCTTTAGAGTGGGAGGGTCCTACGAGCAGTACTTC.